The 29 T cell receptor beta chains listed next were all sequenced from one sample in a study of blood T cell repertoires in COVID-19. Sequencing was performed with immunoSEQ multiplex PCR; in TCRdb, only in-frame clones are kept and a portion is missing. The repertoire holds some 40,000 clones, with approximately 90% as singletons. The specimen sequenced was peripheral blood. The receptors originated from a human donor in a cohort sampled during active COVID-19.

V is TRBV5-4 and J is TRBJ1-1; maybe TRBD1 (5 bases). Germline assignment: CDR1 SGHNT and CDR2 YYREEE (reference sequence). The germline V and J ends were trimmed by 7 bases and 1 base, with 17 bases remaining between them. The CDR3 spans 15 residues. The CDR3 sequence: CASELDGGGNTEAFF. Written as DNA, the CDR3 is TGTGCCAGCGAACTCGACGGGGGGGGGAACACTGAAGCTTTCTTT.

The chain joins TRBV9 to TRBJ2-1; 7 nucleotides agree with TRBD2. Unmatched junction bases numbered 4, after V lost 0 bases and J lost 1 base. Germline V CDR1 and CDR2: SGDLS, YYNGEE. The CDR3 contains 16 residues. The CDR3 DNA is TGTGCCAGCAGCGTAGCCGGACTAGAGTCCTACAATGAGCAGTTCTTC. It yields the protein CASSVAGLESYNEQFF.

The V and J genes are TRBV11-2 and TRBJ2-3, with 11 bases matching TRBD2. The V and J ends lost 5 bases and 0 bases, in that order; junction bases with no gene match: 7. The germline gives CDR1 SGHAT, CDR2 FQNNGV. The CDR3 runs 17 residues. The chain's CDR3 is CASSVPGLAASTDTQYF. DNA of the CDR3: TGTGCCAGCAGCGTTCCGGGACTAGCGGCTAGCACAGATACGCAGTATTTT.

This sequence joins TRBV27 and TRBJ2-7; 7 positions match TRBD1. CDR1 and CDR2 from the germline V gene are MNHEY and SMNVEV (reference sequence). The CDR3 has 14 residues. After removal of 8 bases from V and 0 bases from J, the junction contained 7 bases not matched to a gene. This CDR3 reads CASAVGDSSYEQYF. In DNA, the CDR3 is TGTGCCAGCGCCGTTGGGGACAGCTCCTACGAGCAGTACTTC.

The V call is TRBV19, the J call TRBJ2-2, with TRBD1 matching 9 bases. Germline CDR1 LNHDA, CDR2 SQIVND (reference sequence). The V gene end was trimmed by 2 bases and the J gene end by 0 bases; junction bases not matched to a gene: 16. This CDR3 spans 21 amino acids. CDR3 in DNA: TGTGCCAGTAGTATAAGGGGAGGTTGGACAGGGGACATTCCGAACACCGGGGAGCTGTTTTTT. It is translated as CASSIRGGWTGDIPNTGELFF.

J is TRBJ1-1 and V is TRBV6-6; D perhaps matches TRBD1 (5 bases). The CDR3 sequence is 13 residues long. Germline loops: CDR1 MNHNY, CDR2 SVGAGI (reference sequence). V gave up 8 bases and J gave up 3 bases, with 13 bases separating them. The CDR3 nucleotides are TGTGCCAGCGGATCGGGAGGGGACACTGAAGCTTTCTTT. It is translated as CASGSGGDTEAFF.

This chain links TRBV29-1 with TRBJ2-6, with D tentatively TRBD2 (7 bases). With 4 bases removed from V and 4 bases from J, the gap between germline ends came to 20 bases. The CDR3 covers 17 residues. CDR1 SQVTM and CDR2 ANQGSEA come from the germline V gene. The CDR3 spells CSVAPGTGGGGANVLTF. CDR3 sequence (DNA): TGCAGCGTTGCCCCCGGGACTGGGGGGGGCGGGGCCAACGTCCTGACTTTC.

The V gene is TRBV6-1, the J gene TRBJ1-2; D is perhaps TRBD1 (6 bases). The CDR3 sequence is 16 residues long. V was cut by 2 bases and J by 5 bases, with 18 bases left in between. Germline loops: CDR1 MNHNS, CDR2 SASEGT. The DNA for the CDR3 is TGTGCCAGCAGTGAACCCCGAGCAGGGGCAGGGTATGGCTACACCTTC. Residues: CASSEPRAGAGYGYTF.

The chain carries TRBV11-3 and TRBJ1-1; the D is unclear. Germline CDR1 reads SGHNT; CDR2 reads YENEEA. The CDR3 spans 13 residues. V was trimmed by 2 bases and J by 11 bases, leaving 15 bases between them. The CDR3, as DNA: TGTGCCAGCAGCTTAAACACACCAATGTATGCTTTCTTT. This encodes CASSLNTPMYAFF.

The genes are TRBV30 and TRBJ2-2, with no clear D. The CDR3 has 13 amino acids. The germline CDR1 and CDR2 sequences are GTSNPN and SVGIG (reference sequence). The V and J ends lost 0 bases and 6 bases respectively, with 8 bases between them. CDR3 sequence reads: CAWSVVSSGELFF. The CDR3 DNA is TGTGCCTGGAGTGTTGTTTCTTCCGGGGAGCTGTTTTTT.

A single count supports this clone. This chain connects TRBV9 to TRBJ1-1; tentative D call: TRBD1 (5 bases). This CDR3 has 12 residues. Per germline, CDR1 SGDLS and CDR2 YYNGEE. Between the trimmed V and J ends, which lost 4 bases and 6 bases, there was a span of 10 bases. The CDR3: CASSPGGSEAFF. As DNA, the CDR3 is TGTGCCAGCAGCCCCGGGGGGTCTGAAGCTTTCTTT.

The gene calls are TRBV15 and TRBJ2-1, with unresolved D. Deletions cut 3 bases from V and 11 bases from J, with 11 bases between. Germline lookup yields CDR1 LNHNV and CDR2 YYDKDF (reference sequence). The CDR3 length is 12 residues. The CDR3 DNA sequence: TGTGCCACCAGCAGCATGACATCTAAGCAGTTCTTC. Translation: CATSSMTSKQFF.

This clone was seen a few times. The gene calls are TRBV19 and TRBJ1-5; 7 bases map to TRBD1. The CDR3 runs to 13 residues. In germline, CDR1 is LNHDA, CDR2 SQIVND (reference sequence). Trimming cost V 7 bases and J 1 base; bases outside gene matches: 1. CDR3 bases: TGTGCCAGTATGGGACAGAGCAATCAGCCCCAGCATTTT. It specifies CASMGQSNQPQHF.

The chain joins TRBV11-3 to TRBJ2-7; 9 bases agree with TRBD1. The CDR3 is 14 amino acids. After removal of 1 base from V and 4 bases from J, the junction contained 2 bases not matched to a gene. The V gene's germline CDR1 is SGHNT and CDR2 YENEEA. The CDR3 region is CASSLAQGAYEQYF. CDR3 coding DNA: TGTGCCAGCAGCTTAGCACAGGGGGCATACGAGCAGTACTTC.

This rearrangement joins TRBV2 to TRBJ2-7; 8 bases match TRBD1. CDR3 length: 16 amino acids. V lost 4 bases, J lost 2 bases, and 10 bases stayed unmatched. Germline values: CDR1 SNHLY, CDR2 FYNNEI. CDR3 sequence reads: CASSVETGEFPYEQYF. CDR3 bases: TGTGCCAGCAGTGTGGAGACAGGGGAATTCCCCTACGAGCAGTACTTC. Full variable domain (rest looked up from reference TRBV2 and TRBJ2-7): EPEVTQTPSHQVTQMGQEVILRCVPISNHLYFYWYRQILGQKVEFLVSFYNNEISEKSEIFDDQFSVERPDGSNFTLKIRSTKLEDSAMYFCASSVETGEFPYEQYFGPGTRLTVT.

The gene calls are TRBV7-8 and TRBJ1-4; 12 bases are shared with TRBD1. Losses at the gene ends were 3 bases for V and 5 bases for J; bases not matched to a gene: 7. Germline CDR1 and CDR2: SGHVS and FQNEAQ. This CDR3 is 17 amino acids long. CDR3 protein: CASSFPGQGADNEKLFF. CDR3 bases: TGTGCCAGCAGCTTCCCGGGACAGGGGGCCGACAATGAAAAACTGTTTTTT. The entire variable domain, with the rest obtained from reference TRBV7-8 and TRBJ1-4, is as follows: GAGVSQSPRYKVAKRGQDVALRCDPISGHVSLFWYQQALGQGPEFLTYFQNEAQLDKSGLPSDRFFAERPEGSVSTLKIQRTQQEDSAVYLCASSFPGQGADNEKLFFGSGTQLSVL.

The chain couples TRBV11-2 to TRBJ2-7; TRBD1 is a possible D gene (6 bases). V shed 1 base and J shed 5 bases, with 18 bases lying between them. Germline loops: CDR1 SGHAT, CDR2 FQNNGV. This CDR3 contains 16 residues. CDR3 coding DNA: TGTGCCAGCAGCTTAGTACCTCAGCAGGGGCCCCACGAGCAGTACTTC. It is translated as CASSLVPQQGPHEQYF.

CDR3 sequence reads: CASMAQGTQYF. CDR3 coding DNA: TGTGCCAGCATGGCCCAGGGTACGCAGTATTTT. J is TRBJ2-3 and V is TRBV6-5; possibly TRBD1 for D (5 bases). Germline CDR1 and CDR2: MNHEY and SVGAGI. The CDR3 covers 11 residues. Trimming pared 7 bases from V and 8 bases from J, leaving 10 bases between.

The chain links TRBV19 to TRBJ1-6; 8 bases map to TRBD1. V shed 3 bases, J shed 8 bases, and the junction held 6 bases outside the gene matches. The CDR3 covers 15 residues. Looked up from germline, CDR1 is LNHDA and CDR2 is SQIVND (reference sequence). The CDR3 spells CASSMDQGAYSPLHF. The CDR3 DNA sequence: TGTGCCAGTAGTATGGACCAGGGGGCTTATTCACCCCTCCACTTT.

This clone was seen a handful of times. V and J are TRBV12-3 or TRBV12-4 and TRBJ1-5, with no clear D. V was shortened by 6 bases and J by 3 bases, with 9 bases between the two germline ends. This CDR3 has 13 amino acids. The CDR3 nucleotides read TGTGCCAGCAGCCTCGGGATCAATCAGCCCCAGCATTTT. Translated: CASSLGINQPQHF.

The chain has TRBV5-4 and TRBJ2-7; 8 nucleotides line up with TRBD1. After removal of 4 bases from V and 1 base from J, the junction contained 7 bases not matched to a gene. CDR3 length: 15 amino acids. CDR1 is SGHNT and CDR2 is YYREEE in the germline V gene (reference sequence). CDR3 sequence: CASSGGQAVSYEQYF. DNA for the CDR3: TGTGCCAGCAGCGGGGGACAGGCGGTATCCTACGAGCAGTACTTC.

The V and J genes are TRBV5-1 and TRBJ1-2; 7 nucleotides align to TRBD1. Germline CDR1 and CDR2: SGHRS and YFSETQ. CDR3 size: 16 residues. The trim removed 4 bases at V and 0 bases at J, leaving 9 bases unmatched. CDR3 loop: CASSLGTDYANYGYTF. The CDR3 nucleotides are TGCGCCAGCAGCCTCGGGACAGACTATGCTAACTATGGCTACACCTTC.

The rearrangement uses TRBV2 and TRBJ2-7; the D is unclear. This CDR3 spans 14 amino acids. Germline V gene lookup returns CDR1 SNHLY and CDR2 FYNNEI. The V end lost 5 bases, the J end lost 4 bases, and 15 bases lay between the germline ends. The CDR3 nucleotides read TGTGCCAGCAGTTACCCCTCCCAAGCATACGAGCAGTACTTC. This translates into CASSYPSQAYEQYF.

This clone was recorded only once. The rearrangement uses TRBV27 and TRBJ1-2, with 7 bases matching TRBD1. The germline V gene has CDR1 MNHEY and CDR2 SMNVEV (reference sequence). Trimming cost V 7 bases and J 6 bases; bases outside gene matches: 14. This CDR3 has 15 amino acids. The CDR3 loop reads CASTLWGRGVDGYTF. CDR3 sequence (DNA): TGTGCCAGCACGCTATGGGGCAGGGGGGTTGATGGCTACACCTTC.

The rearrangement uses TRBV12-3 or TRBV12-4 and TRBJ1-5; D is unresolved. The CDR3 spans 13 residues. Trimming took 3 bases from V and 3 from J, leaving 6 bases between them. CDR3 amino acids: CASSFGPNQPQHF. The CDR3 DNA reads as TGTGCCAGCAGTTTTGGGCCCAATCAGCCCCAGCATTTT.

The chain combines TRBV7-9 with TRBJ2-1; no clear D gene. This CDR3 spans 14 amino acids. CDR1 SEHNR and CDR2 FQNEAQ come from the germline V gene (reference sequence). V was cut by 5 bases and J by 10 bases, with 18 bases left in between. This CDR3 reads CASSPIMASNEQFF. CDR3 coding DNA: TGTGCCAGCAGCCCCATAATGGCTAGTAACGAGCAGTTCTTC.

V is TRBV27 and J is TRBJ2-1, with a possible D match to TRBD2 (6 bases). CDR3 length: 14 amino acids. V was cut by 2 bases and J by 1 base, with 6 bases left in between. CDR1 MNHEY and CDR2 SMNVEV come from the germline V gene (reference sequence). The CDR3 region is CASSLSGSYNEQFF. As DNA, the CDR3 is TGTGCCAGCAGTTTAAGCGGGTCCTACAATGAGCAGTTCTTC.

The gene calls are TRBV5-1 and TRBJ2-2; perhaps TRBD1 as D (6 bases). Germline assignment: CDR1 SGHRS and CDR2 YFSETQ. The CDR3 extends over 13 amino acids. Trimming took 3 bases from V and 5 from J, leaving 8 bases between them. Here the CDR3 DNA reads TGCGCCAGCAGCTCCAGGGGTACCGGGGAGCTGTTTTTT. Translated, it gives CASSSRGTGELFF. Combining the CDR3 with reference TRBV5-1 and TRBJ2-2 gives the whole variable domain KAGVTQTPRYLIKTRGQQVTLSCSPISGHRSVSWYQQTPGQGLQFLFEYFSETQRNKGNFPGRFSGRQFSNSRSEMNVSTLELGDSALYLCASSSRGTGELFFGEGSRLTVL.

This chain connects TRBV7-6 to TRBJ2-7; a possible D gene is TRBD2 (5 bases). Deletions cut 5 bases from V and 3 bases from J, with 20 bases between. Germline V gives CDR1 SGHVS, CDR2 FNYEAQ. CDR3 size: 16 residues. CDR3 DNA: TGTGCCAGCAGCCCATCCATCCGAGTACGGGACTACGAGCAGTACTTC. Its translation is CASSPSIRVRDYEQYF.